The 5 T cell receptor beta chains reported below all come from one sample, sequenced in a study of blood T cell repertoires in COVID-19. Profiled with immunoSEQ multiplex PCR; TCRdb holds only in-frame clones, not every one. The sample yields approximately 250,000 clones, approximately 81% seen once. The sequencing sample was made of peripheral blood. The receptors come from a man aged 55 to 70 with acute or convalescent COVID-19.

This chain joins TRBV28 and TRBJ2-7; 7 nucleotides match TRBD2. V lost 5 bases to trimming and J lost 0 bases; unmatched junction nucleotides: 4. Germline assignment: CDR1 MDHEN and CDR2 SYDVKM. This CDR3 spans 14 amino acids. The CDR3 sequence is CASSVSSGSYEQYF. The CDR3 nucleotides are TGTGCCAGCAGTGTATCTAGCGGCTCCTACGAGCAGTACTTC. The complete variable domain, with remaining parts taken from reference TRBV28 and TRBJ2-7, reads DVKVTQSSRYLVKRTGEKVFLECVQDMDHENMFWYRQDPGLGLRLIYFSYDVKMKEKGDIPEGYSVSREKKERFSLILESASTNQTSMYLCASSVSSGSYEQYFGPGTRLTVT.

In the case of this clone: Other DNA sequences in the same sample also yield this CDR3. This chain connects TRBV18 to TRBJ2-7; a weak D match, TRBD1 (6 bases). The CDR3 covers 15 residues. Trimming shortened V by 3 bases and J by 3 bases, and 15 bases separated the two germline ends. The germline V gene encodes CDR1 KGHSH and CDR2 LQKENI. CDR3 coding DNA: TGTGCCAGCTCACCCCTGGCAGGGGCTAACTACGAGCAGTACTTC. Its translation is CASSPLAGANYEQYF.

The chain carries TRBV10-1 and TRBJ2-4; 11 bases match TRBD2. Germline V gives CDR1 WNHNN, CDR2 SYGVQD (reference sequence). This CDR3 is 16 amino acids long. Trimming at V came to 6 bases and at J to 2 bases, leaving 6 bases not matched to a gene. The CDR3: CASRASGRSTKNIQYF. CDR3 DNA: TGCGCCAGCAGGGCTAGCGGGAGGAGTACCAAAAACATTCAGTACTTC.

The DNA of the CDR3 is TGTGCCAGTAGCAGACTAGCGGGGAACACCGGGGAGCTGTTTTTT. It is translated as CASSRLAGNTGELFF. The chain employs TRBV19 and TRBJ2-2; 10 bases map to TRBD2. The CDR3 totals 15 residues. CDR1 and CDR2 from the germline V gene are LNHDA and SQIVND (reference sequence). Unmatched junction bases numbered 2, after V lost 6 bases and J lost 1 base.

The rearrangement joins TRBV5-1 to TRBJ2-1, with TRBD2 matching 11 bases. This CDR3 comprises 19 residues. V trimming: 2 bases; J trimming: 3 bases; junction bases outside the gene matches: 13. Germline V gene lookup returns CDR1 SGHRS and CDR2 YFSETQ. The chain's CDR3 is CASSFSGTSGRRFYNEQFF. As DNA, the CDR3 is TGCGCCAGCAGCTTTTCCGGGACTAGCGGAAGAAGGTTCTACAATGAGCAGTTCTTC.